This T cell receptor (beta chain) is from a study of CD8+CD57+ T cells in acquired aplastic anemia. Study-wide background: The study obtained an average of approximately 3 ug of DNA from sorted CD4+ and CD8+ cells. The study, taken as a whole, reports: In common between the patients and the controls were approximately 28 CD8+ CDR3 sequences.

The study profiled TCR beta VDJ and CDR3 using genomic DNA as template. MiXCR, run by TCRdb on the reads, gives a single entry per CDR3 protein. The sample comprises 75,000 to 80,000 distinct CDR3 sequences, 55% to 75% of which are singletons, and 65% to 85% rests with the top ten. Concerning this clonotype: No antigen is known for it.

Previously, flow cytometry had revealed CD8+CD57+ cell expansion in the patients chosen for sequencing. In all patients, the disease was severe acquired aplastic anemia. When blood sampling took place, the patients had received no therapy. Germline CDR1 is SGHVS and CDR2 is FQNEAQ. Trimming cost V 4 bases and J 5 bases, with 11 bases left between them. The length of the CDR3 is 13 residues. This TCR was sampled from a human donor with aplastic anemia. The chain carries TRBV7-8 and TRBJ2-5; unclear D gene. The sequenced material came from sorted CD4+, CD8+, or CD8+CD57+ T cells (not recorded which) from PBMCs. The CDR3 here is CASSSMGRETQYF. CDR3 nucleotides: TGTGCCAGCAGCTCAATGGGTAGGGAGACCCAGTACTTC.